This is a list of T cell receptor beta chains from one sample in a study of cytomegalovirus exposure and HLA in healthy donors. Repertoires were generated with immunoSEQ multiplex PCR, while TCRdb's copy carries only in-frame clones and drops some. The sample holds nearly 100,000 clones, less than 9.5% seen once. The sequencing sample was made of PBMCs. The receptors originated from a man between 45 and 60 years old in good health and CMV-seropositive. CDR3s include the opening cysteine and the closing phenylalanine or tryptophan.

V gene	J gene	CDR3 length	CDR3 protein
TRBV4-2	TRBJ2-1	15	CASSQAAVTYNEQFF
TRBV5-1	TRBJ2-5	18	CASSLNAVLASGPETQYF
TRBV11-2	TRBJ2-1	14	CASSSRTQYNEQFF
TRBV29-1	TRBJ2-7	11	CSGGTAYEQYF
TRBV19	TRBJ2-5	15	CASSSPGQGQETQYF
TRBV5-1	TRBJ2-6	17	CASSLGQGSSGANVLTF
TRBV5-6	TRBJ2-1	16	CASSLAGGLGYNEQFF
TRBV6-6	TRBJ1-1	13	CASSRQGTLEAFF
TRBV27	TRBJ2-7	16	CASSPRAGLAGVEQYF
TRBV6-1	TRBJ1-5	17	CASSELTGRVGNQPQHF
TRBV2	TRBJ1-1	12	CASRRGGAEAFF
TRBV6-5	TRBJ2-7	15	CASSYYLGGGYEQYF
TRBV11-1	TRBJ2-1	15	CASSRTSGIYNEQFF
TRBV7-8	TRBJ1-1	14	CASSPERANTEAFF
TRBV27	TRBJ1-6	15	CASTPRVGVNSPLHF
TRBV19	TRBJ2-7	15	CASSSWDSGIVEQYF
TRBV7-8	TRBJ1-3	17	CASSPVPRLPSGNTIYF
TRBV19	TRBJ1-1	16	CASSPRDRGQHTEAFF
TRBV5-1	TRBJ2-1	15	CASSLEQPPYNEQFF
TRBV5-4	TRBJ2-3	17	CASSLAVRSPSADTQYF
TRBV7-2	TRBJ2-5	13	CASSQDWGETQYF
TRBV4-2	TRBJ2-1	16	CASSQDLAGVVNEQFF
TRBV5-1	TRBJ2-2	15	CASSLRTANTGELFF
TRBV5-1	TRBJ2-7	14	CASSLGTSSYEQYF
TRBV2	TRBJ2-3	12	CASSERTDTQYF
TRBV5-1	TRBJ1-1	13	CASSPGTGHEAFF
TRBV29-1	TRBJ1-2	14	CSVEDQEINYGYTF